The clone carrying this T cell receptor (beta chain) has at least ten counts. The antigen is unknown. These data originate in a study of breast tumors, draining lymph nodes, adjacent tissues. General study points: Tumor TCR diversity was below lymph nodes but above nontumor tissue.

TCRdb independently ran MiXCR on the multiplex PCR reads; one entry per CDR3 protein. The sample includes under 150,000 distinct CDR3 sequences, 20% seen only once; the top ten take over 3%. Breast cancer patients provided tissue from their axillary draining lymph nodes. CDR1 is SGHTA, CDR2 FQGNSA, per germline. The CDR3 contains 17 residues. J gave up 1 base and V 1 base, and 5 bases lay outside the gene matches. The source material was axillary lymph node tissue. The chain is built from TRBV7-2 and TRBJ2-3; 10 positions agree with TRBD2. This clonotype was sampled from a female donor with breast cancer. Some clones in this sample may be carry-over from other donors' samples. The CDR3 DNA is TGTGCCAGCAGCTTAGTGGGGCTAGCGGGAGGCACAGATACGCAGTATTTT. Residues: CASSLVGLAGGTDTQYF.